A selection of T cell receptor beta chains follows, all from one sample in a study of T cells in Graves' hyperthyroidism and ophthalmopathy. One entry per CDR3 protein results from TCRdb running MiXCR on the multiplex PCR reads. The sample shows more than 150,000 distinct CDR3 sequences, over 15% of them seen only once. Specimen: blood. The origin of the receptors is a woman between 45 and 65 years old with Graves' hyperthyroidism. Both conserved end residues are trimmed from each CDR3. Only some rows state a clone size, as once, few, many or a class for expanded clones.

V	length	J	size	CDR3
TRBV4-1	14	TRBJ1-4	.	ASSQDGQRFNEKLF
TRBV7-9	12	TRBJ2-7	many	ASSSPGTGGEQY
TRBV28	11	TRBJ2-5	many	ASSRISVETQY
TRBV29-1	15	TRBJ2-3	many	SVEPVAGGGVPDTQY
TRBV9	14	TRBJ2-1	many	ASSAREGTSWDEQF
TRBV6-1	12	TRBJ2-3	many	ASSTLFSTDTQY
TRBV19	11	TRBJ1-3	few	ASTTSGGNTIY
TRBV7-9	13	TRBJ2-7	many	ASSLDTDRGYEQY
TRBV5-6	12	TRBJ1-2	many	ASSLGQLNYGYT
TRBV27	14	TRBJ2-2	.	ASSSEREERAGELF
TRBV13	13	TRBJ1-1	many	ASSLGGYKNTEAF
TRBV19	12	TRBJ1-1	many	ASSIKRGVSEAF
TRBV14	11	TRBJ1-1	many	ASSQVPGTEAF
TRBV12-3/TRBV12-4	11	TRBJ1-5	many	ASSWDEDQPQH
TRBV28	13	TRBJ2-7	.	ASSPLTSGRGEQY
TRBV3-1	11	TRBJ1-2	.	ASSQRTPGGYT
TRBV7-2	12	TRBJ2-7	many	ASSLDSTSYEQY
TRBV11-2	12	TRBJ2-5	many	ASSLRTNQETQY
TRBV6-1	10	TRBJ1-1	many	ASSLPPSPAF
TRBV19	12	TRBJ2-5	many	ASSMQVYQETQY
TRBV19	10	TRBJ1-2	.	ASSSGTAGYT
TRBV5-5	11	TRBJ2-2	many	ASSLGQGLELF
TRBV11-2	13	TRBJ1-2	many	ASSPQGAINYGYT
TRBV6-1	13	TRBJ1-5	many	ASKHRGGNNQPQH
TRBV9	13	TRBJ2-1	many	ASSVMSGGNNEQF
TRBV28	11	TRBJ2-1	many	ASSLLEGSEQF
TRBV19	10	TRBJ2-1	few	ASGFSYNEQF
TRBV2	15	TRBJ2-5	.	ANPIGRVTLSTETQY
TRBV7-9	14	TRBJ2-1	many	ASSPRIDRARNEQF
TRBV6-1	12	TRBJ2-2	many	ASSSLGDTGELF
TRBV12-3/TRBV12-4	11	TRBJ2-7	.	ASSGTVGHEQY
TRBV6-1	14	TRBJ1-4	.	ASSHKPGPAEVRLF
TRBV7-9	9	TRBJ1-2	few	ASSLCEGYT
TRBV13	12	TRBJ1-2	many	ASRDRGHGRGYT
TRBV20-1	17	TRBJ2-6	many	SARTLAAPRLSGANVLT